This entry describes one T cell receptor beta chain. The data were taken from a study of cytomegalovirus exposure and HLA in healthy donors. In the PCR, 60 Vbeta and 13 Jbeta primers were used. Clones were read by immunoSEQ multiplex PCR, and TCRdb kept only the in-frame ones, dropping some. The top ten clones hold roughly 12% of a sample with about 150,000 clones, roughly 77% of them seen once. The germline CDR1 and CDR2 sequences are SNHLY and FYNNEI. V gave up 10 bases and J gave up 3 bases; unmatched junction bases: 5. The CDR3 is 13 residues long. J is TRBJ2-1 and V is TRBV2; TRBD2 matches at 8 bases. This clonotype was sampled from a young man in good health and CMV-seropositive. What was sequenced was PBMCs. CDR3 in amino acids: CATTSGLYNEQFF. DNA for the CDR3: TGTGCCACTACTAGCGGACTCTACAATGAGCAGTTCTTC.